The 21 T cell receptor beta chains below all came from one sample that was sequenced in a study of response to subunit inactivated influenza vaccine (dated by TCRdb to the late 2010s). Receptor libraries were prepared by RT-PCR. These reads were obtained on an Illumina HiSeq 2500. TCRdb reran the public reads through fastp at Q25 and MiXCR, keeping productive beta chains. Each CDR3 protein appears once, grouped with its most common genes and DNA. In this sample the table shows about 500,000 distinct CDR3 sequences, about 15% of which occur a single time. Less than 4% of the sample is in the top ten clones. This specimen was CD4+ T cells sorted from PBMCs, taken around 25 months after vaccination. These receptors were taken from a man aged 50 to 69 who received an inactivated influenza vaccine. Donor details come from another sample of the same person, matched by shared clones.

A single count supports this clonotype. V is TRBV2 and J is TRBJ2-7; the match to TRBD1 covers 9 bases. Germline trimming cut 6 bases from V and 5 bases from J; bases unmatched to any gene: 5. This CDR3 contains 13 residues. Germline assignment: CDR1 SNHLY and CDR2 FYNNEI. In DNA form, the CDR3 reads TGTGCCAGCAGGACAGGGGGAGGCCACGAGCAGTACTTC. This codes for CASRTGGGHEQYF.

The chain recombines TRBV5-1 with TRBJ2-7; 10 bases are shared with TRBD1. Germline loops: CDR1 SGHRS, CDR2 YFSETQ. Germline trimming cut 4 bases from V and 4 bases from J; bases unmatched to any gene: 11. The CDR3 length is 16 residues. The CDR3 region has the DNA TGCGCCAGCAGCCCGTCCCCGGACAGGGGGTTTTACGAGCAGTACTTC. It encodes CASSPSPDRGFYEQYF.

The chain links TRBV27 to TRBJ2-7; 10 nucleotides agree with TRBD2. V dropped 4 bases and J dropped 1; count of bases not matched to a gene: 1. CDR3 length equals 14 residues. Germline assignment: CDR1 MNHEY and CDR2 SMNVEV (reference sequence). The CDR3: CASSSSGGSYEQYF. The CDR3 region has the DNA TGTGCCAGCAGTTCTAGCGGGGGTTCCTACGAGCAGTACTTC.

The table lists this clonotype with many counts. This chain links TRBV20-1 with TRBJ1-1; possible D gene TRBD1, 5 bases. This CDR3 contains 13 residues. V gave up 4 bases and J gave up 1 base, with 10 bases separating them. CDR1 is DFQATT, CDR2 SNEGSKA, per germline (reference sequence). The chain's CDR3 is CSATRGGNTEAFF. The CDR3 nucleotides read TGCAGTGCTACCCGGGGGGGGAACACTGAAGCTTTCTTT.

The genes are TRBV7-2 and TRBJ1-4; 8 positions match TRBD1. Germline CDR1 is SGHTA and CDR2 is FQGNSA. The junction had 5 bases not matched to a gene; V was cut back by 5 bases and J by 3 bases. The CDR3 runs 15 residues. DNA of the CDR3: TGTGCCAGCAGCCACCCAGGGGGCGCTAATGAAAAACTGTTTTTT. Protein product: CASSHPGGANEKLFF.

This clonotype showed up just a few times. The genes are TRBV20-1 and TRBJ1-5; D gene uncertain. The CDR3 consists of 13 residues. V was cut by 1 base and J by 2 bases, with 6 bases left in between. In germline, CDR1 is DFQATT, CDR2 SNEGSKA (reference sequence). The CDR3 region is CSARGQRNQPQHF. The CDR3 region has the DNA TGCAGTGCTAGAGGGCAGCGCAATCAGCCCCAGCATTTT.

This clonotype was picked up many times. This chain links TRBV3-1 with TRBJ2-7; 13 bases fit TRBD2. This CDR3 has 20 residues. The ends lost 4 bases at V and 2 bases at J; junction bases unmatched: 17. CDR1 is LGHDT, CDR2 YNNKEL, per germline (reference sequence). The DNA of the CDR3 is TGTGCCAGCAGCCCCGCATTGACTAGCGGGGGGCCCCCACGAACCTACGAGCAGTACTTC. Residues: CASSPALTSGGPPRTYEQYF.

This clonotype was recorded a few times. The chain has TRBV7-2 and TRBJ2-7; D possibly corresponds to TRBD2 (5 bases). V gave up 2 bases and J gave up 0 bases, with 17 bases separating them. CDR1 is SGHTA and CDR2 is FQGNSA in the germline V gene. The CDR3 is 17 amino acids. CDR3 protein: CASSLKRPLTHSYEQYF. DNA for the CDR3: TGTGCCAGCAGCTTAAAGCGGCCACTAACACACTCCTACGAGCAGTACTTC. The full variable domain, with the rest looked up from reference TRBV7-2 and TRBJ2-7, is GAGVSQSPSNKVTEKGKDVELRCDPISGHTALYWYRQSLGQGLEFLIYFQGNSAPDKSGLPSDRFSAERTGGSVSTLTIQRTQQEDSAVYLCASSLKRPLTHSYEQYFGPGTRLTVT.

This clonotype has just a few counts. CDR3 DNA sequence: TGTGCCAGCAGCGCGACCGTTTTCGTCTACGAGCAGTACTTC. Translation: CASSATVFVYEQYF. This chain uses TRBV7-2 with TRBJ2-7; D is unclear. Per the germline V gene, CDR1 is SGHTA and CDR2 is FQGNSA. The ends were cut back, 5 bases at V and 3 bases at J, with 14 bases in the middle. This CDR3 has 14 amino acids.

This chain connects TRBV27 to TRBJ1-6; possibly TRBD1 for D (6 bases). CDR3 length equals 15 residues. The V end was cut by 4 bases, the J end by 2 bases, with 9 bases between. CDR1 is MNHEY, CDR2 SMNVEV, per germline (reference sequence). The CDR3 protein is CASSSGVAYNSPLHF. The CDR3 DNA is TGTGCCAGCAGTTCAGGGGTAGCCTATAATTCACCCCTCCACTTT.

This sequence joins TRBV4-1 and TRBJ2-3; D is perhaps TRBD2 (5 bases). The germline V gene has CDR1 MGHRA and CDR2 YSYEKL. CDR3 size: 19 residues. V was pared by 0 bases and J by 5 bases, with 24 bases between. The CDR3 DNA follows: TGCGCCAGCAGCCAAGAGGCCCCGAACGGACCAGCGGACGGAGATACGCAGTATTTT. Protein: CASSQEAPNGPADGDTQYF.

This chain links TRBV10-3 with TRBJ2-7; D unresolved. Trimming pared 6 bases from V and 7 bases from J, leaving 19 bases between. Per germline, CDR1 ENHRY and CDR2 SYGVKD. This CDR3 has 14 amino acids. The CDR3 loop reads CAIRHSREVGEQYF. DNA for the CDR3: TGTGCCATCAGGCACAGTCGCGAAGTGGGGGAGCAGTACTTC.

The chain uses TRBV12-3 or TRBV12-4 and TRBJ2-5; 7 nucleotides align to TRBD2. V trimming: 2 bases; J trimming: 1 base; junction bases outside the gene matches: 7. The CDR3 sequence is 16 residues long. The CDR3 here is CASSLSSGVPQETQYF. The CDR3 DNA reads as TGTGCCAGCAGTTTATCTAGCGGAGTTCCCCAAGAGACCCAGTACTTC.

This clonotype was observed a few times. The V call is TRBV20-1, the J call TRBJ2-2; D remains unclear. The germline CDR1 and CDR2 sequences are DFQATT and SNEGSKA (reference sequence). V shed 3 bases and J shed 6 bases, with 14 bases lying between them. The CDR3 covers 14 residues. The CDR3 sequence is CSARIPAGSGELFF. CDR3 in DNA: TGCAGTGCTAGGATCCCTGCTGGGTCCGGGGAGCTGTTTTTT.

CDR3 nucleotides: TGTGCCAGCAGCTCGGGCGGGGGGAGCTCCTACGAGCAGTACTTC. Residues: CASSSGGGSSYEQYF. V usage is TRBV5-4 and J usage is TRBJ2-7; 8 bases match TRBD2. With 3 bases clipped from V and 0 bases from J, the junction kept 5 bases outside the gene matches. Germline V gene sequence: CDR1 SGHNT, CDR2 YYREEE (reference sequence). The CDR3 has 15 amino acids. The full variable domain, rest sourced from reference TRBV5-4 and TRBJ2-7, is ETGVTQSPTHLIKTRGQQVTLRCSSQSGHNTVSWYQQALGQGPQFIFQYYREEENGRGNFPPRFSGLQFPNYSSELNVNALELDDSALYLCASSSGGGSSYEQYFGPGTRLTVT.

Only a few counts were recorded for this clonotype. This chain links TRBV20-1 with TRBJ2-5, with D uncertain. The germline CDR1 and CDR2 sequences are DFQATT and SNEGSKA (reference sequence). The CDR3 is 11 amino acids. Trimming took 0 bases from V and 6 from J, leaving 5 bases between them. CDR3 nucleotides: TGCAGTGCTAGAGATCTAAAGACCCAGTACTTC. It translates to CSARDLKTQYF.

This clonotype was seen a handful of times. This chain links TRBV6-2 or TRBV6-3 with TRBJ2-2; 8 bases line up with TRBD2. The CDR3 is made up of 16 amino acids. J lost 4 bases, V lost 5 bases, and 9 bases had no gene match. In germline, CDR1 is MNHEY, CDR2 SVGEGT. CDR3 bases: TGTGCCAGCAGTCGAGCCGGGACTAGTGGCACCGGGGAGCTGTTTTTT. As protein: CASSRAGTSGTGELFF.

There are a few counts of this clonotype. The chain is built from TRBV11-1 and TRBJ1-1; no clear D gene. The germline CDR1 and CDR2 sequences are SGHAT and FQDESV (reference sequence). The CDR3 has 15 amino acids. The V end was cut by 3 bases, the J end by 0 bases, with 11 bases between. CDR3 protein: CASSFGITMNTEAFF. The CDR3 bases are TGTGCCAGCAGCTTTGGAATAACAATGAACACTGAAGCTTTCTTT. Full variable domain (outside the CDR3, taken from reference TRBV11-1 and TRBJ1-1): EAEVAQSPRYKITEKSQAVAFWCDPISGHATLYWYRQILGQGPELLVQFQDESVVDDSQLPKDRFSAERLKGVDSTLKIQPAELGDSAMYLCASSFGITMNTEAFFGQGTRLTVV.

V usage is TRBV20-1 and J usage is TRBJ1-1, with 7 bases matching TRBD1. V lost 4 bases, J lost 9 bases, and 11 bases stayed unmatched. Germline lookup yields CDR1 DFQATT and CDR2 SNEGSKA (reference sequence). The CDR3 has 13 residues. In DNA, the CDR3 is TGCAGTGCTATTAGGGACAGTGTTCCGAAAGCTTTCTTT. This translates into CSAIRDSVPKAFF.

A few counts support this clonotype. The chain joins TRBV7-2 to TRBJ1-1, with TRBD1 matching over 8 bases. Germline assignment: CDR1 SGHTA and CDR2 FQGNSA. Trimming took 5 bases from V and 0 from J; bases not matched to a gene: 5. CDR3 size: 15 residues. The CDR3: CASSPQGQVNTEAFF. DNA for the CDR3: TGTGCCAGCAGCCCGCAGGGACAGGTGAACACTGAAGCTTTCTTT. Using reference TRBV7-2 and TRBJ1-1 for the parts outside the CDR3, the full variable domain is GAGVSQSPSNKVTEKGKDVELRCDPISGHTALYWYRQSLGQGLEFLIYFQGNSAPDKSGLPSDRFSAERTGGSVSTLTIQRTQQEDSAVYLCASSPQGQVNTEAFFGQGTRLTVV.

This clonotype has just a few counts. CDR3 bases: TGTGCCAGCAGCACACCCGGGACAACGCAGTTCTTC. As protein: CASSTPGTTQFF. V gene TRBV7-2 combines with J gene TRBJ2-1, with D perhaps TRBD1 (6 bases). CDR1 and CDR2 (germline): SGHTA, FQGNSA. Trimming took off 5 bases at V and 12 bases at J, with 14 bases between the two ends. The CDR3 covers 12 residues. Filled out from reference TRBV7-2 and TRBJ2-1, the complete variable domain reads GAGVSQSPSNKVTEKGKDVELRCDPISGHTALYWYRQSLGQGLEFLIYFQGNSAPDKSGLPSDRFSAERTGGSVSTLTIQRTQQEDSAVYLCASSTPGTTQFFGPGTRLTVL.